The 5 T cell receptor beta chains below come from one sample, sequenced in a study of T-cell reconstitution after alpha-beta-depleted transplantation in children. The TCRbeta library incorporated unique molecular identifiers. From the PCR reads, TCRdb called clonotypes with MiXCR, one entry per CDR3 protein. This sample carries a few hundred thousand distinct CDR3 sequences, around 12% of them seen once, and the ten largest clones take 4.5% to 6%. Sequences were derived from PBMCs from the stem cell graft donor, sampled from the stem cell graft. These receptors came from a human donor who donated a stem cell graft to a child with combined immunodeficiency.

This clonotype was picked up many times. The V and J genes are TRBV29-1 and TRBJ2-3; D not resolved. Germline CDR1 reads SQVTM; CDR2 reads ANQGSEA. This CDR3 spans 12 amino acids. Trimming took off 7 bases at V and 2 bases at J, with 10 bases between the two ends. This CDR3 reads CSAGPFTDTQYF. The DNA for the CDR3 is TGCAGCGCCGGGCCGTTCACAGATACGCAGTATTTT.

Only a few counts were recorded for this clonotype. The rearrangement uses TRBV7-2 and TRBJ2-1; D uncertain. Trimming removed 1 base at V and 3 bases at J, with 7 bases between. Germline CDR1 and CDR2: SGHTA and FQGNSA. This CDR3 spans 14 amino acids. The CDR3 bases are TGTGCCAGCAGCTTAGAGATGGACTACAATGAGCAGTTCTTC. Its translation is CASSLEMDYNEQFF.

This clonotype has more than one count but fewer than ten. V usage is TRBV7-2 and J usage is TRBJ1-6, with a possible D match to TRBD1 (6 bases). V was shortened by 0 bases and J by 11 bases, with 8 bases between the two germline ends. Germline CDR1 SGHTA, CDR2 FQGNSA. The CDR3 has 13 residues. CDR3 in amino acids: CASSLAGAAPLHF. In nucleotides, the CDR3 is TGTGCCAGCAGCTTAGCGGGGGCAGCACCCCTCCACTTT.

This clonotype has only one observation. This chain uses TRBV5-6 with TRBJ2-7, with D unresolved. Germline CDR1 is SGHDT and CDR2 is YYEEEE. V was clipped by 4 bases and J by 7 bases, with 27 bases between them. CDR3 length: 17 residues. The CDR3 sequence is CASSPSPTGPLSREQYF. In nucleotides, the CDR3 is TGTGCCAGCAGCCCATCCCCCACGGGCCCTCTCTCTCGGGAGCAGTACTTC.

This clonotype turned up a few times. The chain is built from TRBV25-1 and TRBJ2-1; TRBD2 aligns across 9 bases. The V segment lost 4 bases and the J segment 2 bases; nucleotides outside the gene matches: 6. The CDR3 sequence is 16 residues long. Per germline, CDR1 MGHDK and CDR2 SYGVNS. CDR3 sequence: CASSGVAGATYNEQFF. The CDR3 DNA reads as TGTGCCAGCAGTGGGGTAGCGGGAGCTACCTACAATGAGCAGTTCTTC.